One sample yielded the 10 T cell receptor beta chains listed below, sequenced in a study of identical twins. MiXCR, run by TCRdb on the 5' RACE reads, gives a single entry per CDR3 protein. The table lists a few hundred thousand distinct CDR3 sequences, approximately 14% of them singletons. The same data also went into a second study, on yellow fever vaccine responses in identical twins.

The material sequenced was CD4+ T cells sorted from blood. The receptors here all came from a woman between 18 and 30 years old in good health.

The gene calls are TRBV12-3 or TRBV12-4 and TRBJ2-4; 10 bases line up with TRBD1. This CDR3 is built from 14 residues. V shed 3 bases, J shed 10 bases, and the junction held 6 bases outside the gene matches. The CDR3 sequence is CASSFSDRGAIQYF. In DNA form, the CDR3 reads TGTGCCAGCAGTTTCTCGGACAGGGGGGCTATTCAGTACTTC.

This clonotype showed up just a few times. This chain connects TRBV6-2 or TRBV6-3 to TRBJ2-4; 10 nucleotides align to TRBD1. From germline, CDR1 is MNHEY and CDR2 SVGEGT. The CDR3 has 16 amino acids. With 7 bases clipped from V and 0 bases from J, the junction kept 6 bases outside the gene matches. CDR3 protein: CASTGTGVGAKNIQYF. DNA of the CDR3: TGTGCCAGCACCGGGACAGGGGTAGGAGCCAAAAACATTCAGTACTTC.

This clonotype occurred a few times. This chain uses TRBV15 with TRBJ2-3; D could derive from TRBD1 or TRBD2 (5 bases each). Between the trimmed V and J ends, which lost 3 bases and 0 bases, there was a span of 13 bases. The CDR3 spans 16 residues. The germline V gene has CDR1 LNHNV and CDR2 YYDKDF (reference sequence). Here the CDR3 reads CATSSRDVRSTDTQYF. The DNA for the CDR3 is TGTGCCACCAGCAGCCGGGACGTCCGTAGCACAGATACGCAGTATTTT.

V gene TRBV18 combines with J gene TRBJ1-1; D unresolved. The CDR3 loop spans 15 amino acids. CDR1 and CDR2 from the germline V gene are KGHSH and LQKENI. V lost 4 bases and J lost 1, with 13 bases in between. The CDR3 is CASSRGGPANTEAFF. CDR3 bases: TGTGCCAGCTCACGTGGAGGCCCCGCGAACACTGAAGCTTTCTTT.

The chain combines TRBV20-1 with TRBJ2-4, with D possibly matching TRBD1 (6 bases). The CDR3 covers 15 residues. With 6 bases removed from V and 1 base from J, the gap between germline ends came to 16 bases. CDR1 is DFQATT, CDR2 SNEGSKA, per germline (reference sequence). The CDR3 is CSAPDRTLAKNIQYF. The DNA of the CDR3 is TGCAGTGCCCCCGACAGGACTTTGGCCAAAAACATTCAGTACTTC.

The rearrangement links TRBV20-1 to TRBJ2-1; D is uncertain. CDR3 length: 14 residues. The V gene's germline CDR1 is DFQATT and CDR2 SNEGSKA (reference sequence). V was clipped by 0 bases and J by 6 bases, with 12 bases between them. CDR3 in amino acids: CSARDLQRGNEQFF. The CDR3 DNA reads as TGCAGTGCTAGAGACTTACAAAGAGGCAATGAGCAGTTCTTC.

This clonotype was counted between two and nine times. This chain uses TRBV6-5 with TRBJ2-2; 10 bases match TRBD1. Germline CDR1 and CDR2: MNHEY and SVGAGI. The CDR3 length is 15 residues. V shed 2 bases, J shed 3 bases, and the junction held 0 bases outside the gene matches. The CDR3 sequence: CASSYGQGDTGELFF. The CDR3 DNA follows: TGTGCCAGCAGTTACGGACAGGGGGACACCGGGGAGCTGTTTTTT.

This clonotype appeared a few times. The rearrangement joins TRBV6-2 or TRBV6-3 to TRBJ2-1; D is possibly TRBD2 (5 bases). Trimming shortened V by 6 bases and J by 6 bases, and 9 bases separated the two germline ends. Germline CDR1 is MNHEY and CDR2 is SVGEGT. This CDR3 comprises 12 residues. The CDR3 DNA reads as TGTGCCAGCAGAAGGGAGTTCAATGAGCAGTTCTTC. This gives the protein CASRREFNEQFF.

Many counts were recorded for this clonotype. The chain uses TRBV20-1 and TRBJ1-2; D is ambiguous. Germline V CDR1 and CDR2: DFQATT, SNEGSKA (reference sequence). CDR3 length: 11 residues. The ends were cut back, 6 bases at V and 4 bases at J, with 9 bases in the middle. CDR3 nucleotide sequence: TGCAGTGCACCGCCCACCTATGGCTACACCTTC. Translating it yields CSAPPTYGYTF.

This clonotype showed up just a few times. This chain connects TRBV4-1 to TRBJ1-6, with TRBD1 as a possible D gene (5 bases). Germline lookup yields CDR1 MGHRA and CDR2 YSYEKL. The CDR3 length is 16 residues. The germline V and J ends were trimmed by 8 bases and 5 bases, with 19 bases remaining between them. In DNA, the CDR3 is TGCGCCAGCCGCAACCTGGAGACAGAACATAATTCACCCCTCCACTTT. Encoded protein: CASRNLETEHNSPLHF.